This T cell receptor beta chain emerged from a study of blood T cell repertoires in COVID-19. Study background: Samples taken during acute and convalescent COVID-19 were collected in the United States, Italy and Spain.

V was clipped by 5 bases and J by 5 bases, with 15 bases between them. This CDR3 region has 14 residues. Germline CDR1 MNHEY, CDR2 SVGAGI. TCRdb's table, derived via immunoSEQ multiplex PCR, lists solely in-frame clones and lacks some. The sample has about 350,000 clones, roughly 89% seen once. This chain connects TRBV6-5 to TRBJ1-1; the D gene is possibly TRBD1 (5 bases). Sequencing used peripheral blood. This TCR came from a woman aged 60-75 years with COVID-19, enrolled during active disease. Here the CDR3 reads CASSLTGGATEAFF. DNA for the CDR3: TGTGCCAGCAGTCTGACGGGGGGAGCGACTGAAGCTTTCTTT.